The clone carrying this TCR beta chain was found a few times. As yet, its antigen is unknown. RNA transcripts gave rise to amplified TCR beta CDR3 regions. In the first-round RT-PCR of the TCR CDR3, the HTBI primer set was used. TCRdb re-called the multiplex PCR reads through MiXCR, storing one row per CDR3 protein. This sample has 690,000 or so distinct CDR3 sequences, with around a sixth found just once. Clinical symptoms, serum thyroxine, TRAb, thyroid ultrasound and orbital computed tomography established diagnosis. Around 10 ml of fresh peripheral blood supplied the PBMCs. V was pared by 3 bases and J by 3 bases, with 14 bases of the junction left unmatched. The CDR3 length is 17 residues. The V gene's germline CDR1 is SGDLS and CDR2 YYNGEE. This sample is drawn from a study of T cells in Graves' hyperthyroidism and ophthalmopathy. Regarding the study as a whole: Blood samples included most of the expanded thyroid clonotypes exceeding 0.001.

V usage is TRBV9 and J usage is TRBJ2-7; the match to TRBD1 covers 8 bases. The sequence derives from a woman between 45 and 60 years old with Graves' hyperthyroidism that later progressed to Graves' ophthalmopathy. The sequenced sample was blood. The CDR3 bases are TGTGCCAGCAGCGGAGGACAGGGATCATCTCCAATCTACGAGCAGTACTTC. This translates into CASSGGQGSSPIYEQYF.